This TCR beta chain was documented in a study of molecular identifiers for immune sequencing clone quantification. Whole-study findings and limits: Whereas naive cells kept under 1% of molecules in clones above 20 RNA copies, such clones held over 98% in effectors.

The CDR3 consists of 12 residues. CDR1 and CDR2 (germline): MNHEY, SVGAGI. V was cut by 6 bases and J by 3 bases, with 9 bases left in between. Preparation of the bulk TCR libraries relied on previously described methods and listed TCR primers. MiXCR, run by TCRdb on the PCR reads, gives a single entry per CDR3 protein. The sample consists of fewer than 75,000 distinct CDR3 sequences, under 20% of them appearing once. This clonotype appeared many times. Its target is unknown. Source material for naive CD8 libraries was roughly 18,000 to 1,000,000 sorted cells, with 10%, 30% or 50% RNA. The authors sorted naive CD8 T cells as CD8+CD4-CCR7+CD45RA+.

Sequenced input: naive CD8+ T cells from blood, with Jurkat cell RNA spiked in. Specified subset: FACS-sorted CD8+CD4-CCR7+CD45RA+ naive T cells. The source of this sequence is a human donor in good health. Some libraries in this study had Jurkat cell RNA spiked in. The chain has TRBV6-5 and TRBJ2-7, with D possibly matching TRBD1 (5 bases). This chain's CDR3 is CASSAGNYEQYF. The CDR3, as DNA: TGTGCCAGCAGCGCAGGGAACTACGAGCAGTACTTC.